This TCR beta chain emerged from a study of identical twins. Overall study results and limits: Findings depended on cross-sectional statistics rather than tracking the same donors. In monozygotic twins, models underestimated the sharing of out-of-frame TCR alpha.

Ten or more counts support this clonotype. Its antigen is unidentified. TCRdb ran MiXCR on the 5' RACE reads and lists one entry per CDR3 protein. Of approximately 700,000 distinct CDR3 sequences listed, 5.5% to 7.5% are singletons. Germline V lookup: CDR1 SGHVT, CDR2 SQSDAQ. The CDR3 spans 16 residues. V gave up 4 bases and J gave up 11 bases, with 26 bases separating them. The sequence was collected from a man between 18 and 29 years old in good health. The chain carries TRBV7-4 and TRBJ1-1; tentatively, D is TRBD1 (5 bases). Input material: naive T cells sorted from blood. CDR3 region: CASSSYPGPNTNWAFF. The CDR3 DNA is TGTGCCAGCAGCTCTTACCCGGGACCAAATACAAATTGGGCTTTCTTT.